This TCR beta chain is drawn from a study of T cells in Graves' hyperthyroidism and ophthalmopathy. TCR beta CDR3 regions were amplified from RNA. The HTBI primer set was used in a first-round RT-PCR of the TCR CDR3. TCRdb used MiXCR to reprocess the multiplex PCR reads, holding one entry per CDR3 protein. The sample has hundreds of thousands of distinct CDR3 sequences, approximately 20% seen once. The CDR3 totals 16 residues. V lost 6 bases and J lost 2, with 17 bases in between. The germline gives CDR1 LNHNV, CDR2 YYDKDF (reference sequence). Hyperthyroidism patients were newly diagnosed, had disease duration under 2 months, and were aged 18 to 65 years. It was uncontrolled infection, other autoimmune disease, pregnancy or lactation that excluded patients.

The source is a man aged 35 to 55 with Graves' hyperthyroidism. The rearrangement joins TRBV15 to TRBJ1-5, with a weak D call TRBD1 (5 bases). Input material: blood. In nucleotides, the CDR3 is TGTGCCACCAGGGTAGACATTGGGGGGGGCAATCAGCCCCAGCATTTT. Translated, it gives CATRVDIGGGNQPQHF.